This T cell receptor beta chain was recovered during a study of T-cell reconstitution after alpha-beta-depleted transplantation in children. A TCRbeta library incorporating unique molecular identifiers was prepared. TCRdb fed the PCR reads into MiXCR, producing one record per CDR3 protein. Of approximately 83,000 distinct CDR3 sequences in the sample, roughly 8.3% were seen once. This CDR3 contains 16 residues. V was pared by 2 bases and J by 2 bases, with 14 bases between. Germline CDR1 and CDR2: MGHRA and YSYEKL. The sequenced sample was PBMCs from the stem cell graft donor, obtained from the stem cell graft. The sequence came from a human donor who donated a stem cell graft to a child with congenital amegakaryocytic thrombocytopenia. The chain couples TRBV4-1 to TRBJ2-3; perhaps D is TRBD1 or TRBD2 (6 bases each). The CDR3 region is CASSQSSGASTDTQYF. For the CDR3, the DNA is TGCGCCAGCAGCCAATCCTCGGGGGCTTCCACAGATACGCAGTATTTT.